The clone carrying this TCR beta chain has just a few counts. Its antigen is as yet unknown. The sample originates from a study of T cell repertoires in cytomegalovirus infection. Study in general: Evidence of both CMV infection and a matching HLA type came from public TCR beta signatures.

Using its own MiXCR run on the reads, TCRdb lists one record per CDR3 protein. The table lists roughly 180,000 distinct CDR3 sequences, roughly a sixth of them singletons. V lost 7 bases, J lost 5 bases, and 10 bases stayed unmatched. There are 15 residues in the CDR3. Study results and limitations: The cumulative frequency of public TCR beta families distinguished individuals who carried CMV together with the relevant HLA. The ex vivo response showed dominance by HLA-C-restricted CMV-specific TCR beta clonotypes.

This TCR derives from a human donor in good health (CMV status not recorded). Some clones in this sample may be carry-over from other donors' samples. Material for sequencing was CD8+ T cells from PBMCs. The chain uses TRBV12-3 or TRBV12-4 and TRBJ2-3; 9 positions agree with TRBD1. DNA for the CDR3: TGTGCCAGCACCTCCGGGACAGGGTTGGAAGATACGCAGTATTTT. Translating gives CASTSGTGLEDTQYF.